This TCR beta chain originates from a study of T cell responses to AZD1222 COVID-19 vaccine. Analyses pooled second doses at about 4 or about 12 weeks. Study conclusions and caveats: There were mostly white British donors and more females than males, and clonal diversity was possibly underestimated.

The table came from immunoSEQ multiplex PCR; TCRdb's copy has only in-frame clones and leaves some out. Of 180,000 or so clones in the sample, around 90% were seen once. The germline V gene has CDR1 MNHEY and CDR2 SVGEGT. V was clipped by 5 bases and J by 10 bases, with 18 bases between them. The CDR3 is 14 residues long. As regards this clone: Antigen specificity is unknown.

The TCR comes from an adult who received the AZD1222 COVID-19 vaccine. J is TRBJ2-1 and V is TRBV6-2 or TRBV6-3; no clear D gene. This specimen consisted of peripheral blood, obtained 28 days after the second AZD1222 dose. The CDR3 nucleotides read TGTGCCAGCAGTCCCGCTATTGGTTTTAGCGAGCAGTTCTTC. This translates into CASSPAIGFSEQFF.